These 32 T cell receptor beta chains were all obtained from the same sample, sequenced in a study of blood T cell repertoires in COVID-19. Libraries were prepared by immunoSEQ multiplex PCR; TCRdb keeps only in-frame clonotypes and omits some of them. The table includes tens of thousands of clones, 86% detected once. Material for sequencing was peripheral blood. The receptor source for this set is an elderly man with active COVID-19.

J is TRBJ1-6 and V is TRBV9; the D gene is possibly TRBD1 (5 bases). The germline V gene encodes CDR1 SGDLS and CDR2 YYNGEE. The CDR3 covers 15 residues. Trimming removed 0 bases at V and 6 bases at J, with 10 bases between. The CDR3 DNA follows: TGTGCCAGCAGCGTAGGGGGGGATGGTAATTCACCCCTCCACTTT. It yields the protein CASSVGGDGNSPLHF.

The gene calls are TRBV3-1 (or the pseudogene TRBV3-2) and TRBJ2-7; maybe TRBD2 (5 bases). The germline V and J ends were trimmed by 0 bases and 5 bases, with 17 bases remaining between them. This CDR3 spans 16 amino acids. Germline-derived CDR1 and CDR2 are LGHDT and YNNKEL (reference sequence). This chain's CDR3 is CASSQDLMAGSNEQYF. The CDR3, as DNA: TGTGCCAGCAGCCAAGATCTGATGGCGGGCTCTAACGAGCAGTACTTC.

The chain links TRBV18 to TRBJ1-5, with 8 bases matching TRBD1. CDR1 and CDR2 from the germline V gene are KGHSH and LQKENI. Trimming took 5 bases from V and 5 from J; bases not matched to a gene: 2. The CDR3 totals 13 residues. The CDR3 DNA follows: TGTGCCAGCTCAACACAGGGGGATCAGCCCCAGCATTTT. As protein: CASSTQGDQPQHF.

This chain connects TRBV28 to TRBJ2-1; maybe TRBD1 (5 bases). Germline CDR1 and CDR2: MDHEN and SYDVKM. This CDR3 contains 15 residues. The V and J ends lost 6 bases and 1 base respectively, with 13 bases between them. CDR3 sequence: CASSPTGSSYNEQFF. The CDR3 bases are TGTGCCAGCAGCCCAACAGGATCATCCTACAATGAGCAGTTCTTC.

This chain joins TRBV6-5 and TRBJ1-6; 9 nucleotides align to TRBD1. CDR1 and CDR2 from the germline V gene are MNHEY and SVGAGI. V shed 9 bases, J shed 7 bases, and the junction held 7 bases outside the gene matches. This CDR3 has 14 residues. The CDR3 here is CASAQGAKNSPLHF. The DNA of the CDR3 is TGTGCCAGTGCACAGGGGGCTAAAAATTCACCCCTCCACTTT.

The genes are TRBV12-3 or TRBV12-4 and TRBJ1-5; the D gene is possibly TRBD1 (5 bases). V shed 7 bases and J shed 2 bases, with 6 bases lying between them. There are 12 residues in the CDR3. The CDR3 loop is CASKQGNQPQHF. The CDR3, as DNA: TGTGCCAGCAAACAGGGCAATCAGCCCCAGCATTTT.

This clone was detected once. The rearrangement joins TRBV27 to TRBJ2-1, with TRBD1 identical over 7 bases. In germline, CDR1 is MNHEY, CDR2 SMNVEV (reference sequence). Trimming cost V 5 bases and J 5 bases; bases outside gene matches: 9. The CDR3 contains 15 residues. The CDR3 DNA sequence: TGTGCCAGCAGTCGGACAGGCATATCTCACAATGAGCAGTTCTTC. This translates into CASSRTGISHNEQFF.

This clone has just one count. This rearrangement joins TRBV19 to TRBJ2-7, with D possibly matching TRBD2 (6 bases). The ends were cut back, 5 bases at V and 3 bases at J, with 11 bases in the middle. This CDR3 has 13 amino acids. In germline, CDR1 is LNHDA, CDR2 SQIVND (reference sequence). The CDR3 spells CASSPRGFYEQYF. For the CDR3, the DNA is TGTGCCAGTAGTCCACGGGGGTTCTACGAGCAGTACTTC. Full variable domain (missing parts from reference TRBV19 and TRBJ2-7): DGGITQSPKYLFRKEGQNVTLSCEQNLNHDAMYWYRQDPGQGLRLIYYSQIVNDFQKGDIAEGYSVSREKKESFPLTVTSAQKNPTAFYLCASSPRGFYEQYFGPGTRLTVT.

The CDR3 DNA sequence: TGTGCCAGCAGCGTAGACCCAGCTGGAAACACCATATATTTT. Protein product: CASSVDPAGNTIYF. V is TRBV9 and J is TRBJ1-3; D gene uncertain. The CDR3 has 14 residues. V dropped 0 bases and J dropped 2 bases, with 6 bases sitting between them. Germline values: CDR1 SGDLS, CDR2 YYNGEE.

This chain joins TRBV4-1 and TRBJ1-3, with no clear D. CDR3 length equals 16 residues. The V end was cut by 5 bases, the J end by 0 bases, with 14 bases between. Germline CDR1 and CDR2: MGHRA and YSYEKL. The CDR3 reads CASSEGHSSSGNTIYF. The CDR3 bases are TGCGCCAGCAGCGAGGGTCATTCGAGCTCTGGAAACACCATATATTTT.

V usage is TRBV9 and J usage is TRBJ1-2; TRBD1 might be the D (5 bases). The CDR3 totals 15 residues. Per germline, CDR1 SGDLS and CDR2 YYNGEE. Trimming left V 1 base short and J 5 bases short, with 15 bases between. The CDR3 here is CASSVFRAGRYGYTF. The CDR3 DNA follows: TGTGCCAGCAGCGTATTCCGGGCAGGGAGGTATGGCTACACCTTC.

J is TRBJ2-3 and V is TRBV5-4; the D gene is possibly TRBD2 (6 bases). There are 15 residues in the CDR3. Germline assignment: CDR1 SGHNT and CDR2 YYREEE (reference sequence). V was trimmed by 4 bases and J by 0 bases, leaving 12 bases between them. The CDR3 protein is CASSKASGSTDTQYF. Written as DNA, the CDR3 is TGTGCCAGCAGCAAAGCGAGCGGGAGCACAGATACGCAGTATTTT.

The chain uses TRBV3-1 (or the pseudogene TRBV3-2) and TRBJ2-1, with TRBD2 matching over 9 bases. This CDR3 contains 15 residues. The V gene's germline CDR1 is LGHDT and CDR2 YNNKEL (reference sequence). Trimming took 4 bases from V and 13 from J; bases not matched to a gene: 14. The CDR3 sequence: CASSRAGGSGSVQFF. The CDR3 DNA is TGTGCCAGCAGCCGAGCAGGGGGTAGCGGGAGTGTCCAGTTCTTC.

V gene TRBV7-9 combines with J gene TRBJ2-2; 7 nucleotides line up with TRBD1. The CDR3 is 16 amino acids. The trim removed 3 bases at V and 1 base at J, leaving 5 bases unmatched. Germline CDR1 SEHNR, CDR2 FQNEAQ (reference sequence). The CDR3 loop is CASSFPGTVNTGELFF. CDR3 DNA: TGTGCCAGCAGCTTCCCCGGGACAGTGAACACCGGGGAGCTGTTTTTT. The whole variable domain, filled in from reference TRBV7-9 and TRBJ2-2, reads DTGVSQNPRHKITKRGQNVTFRCDPISEHNRLYWYRQTLGQGPEFLTYFQNEAQLEKSRLLSDRFSAERPKGSFSTLEIQRTEQGDSAMYLCASSFPGTVNTGELFFGEGSRLTVL.

This clone has only a few counts. This chain's CDR3 is CASTRTVSSYEQYF. DNA of the CDR3: TGTGCCAGCACTAGGACAGTGAGCTCCTACGAGCAGTACTTC. J is TRBJ2-7 and V is TRBV27; perhaps TRBD1 as D (6 bases). The CDR3 is 14 amino acids. Trimming removed 7 bases at V and 0 bases at J, with 13 bases between. Germline assignment: CDR1 MNHEY and CDR2 SMNVEV (reference sequence).

J is TRBJ2-5 and V is TRBV7-2, with 9 bases aligning to TRBD1. This CDR3 has 17 residues. J was trimmed by 4 bases and V by 0 bases; bases with no gene match: 9. Germline values: CDR1 SGHTA, CDR2 FQGNSA. In nucleotides, the CDR3 is TGTGCCAGCAGCTTAGCTGGACAGGGGAGGTACCTAGAGACCCAGTACTTC. As protein: CASSLAGQGRYLETQYF.

The V call is TRBV19, the J call TRBJ1-1, with 7 bases that match TRBD1. The V gene's germline CDR1 is LNHDA and CDR2 SQIVND (reference sequence). V dropped 10 bases and J dropped 6; count of bases not matched to a gene: 5. The CDR3 is made up of 11 amino acids. As DNA, the CDR3 is TGTGCCACCTTGACAGGGTCTGAAGCTTTCTTT. Its protein product is CATLTGSEAFF.

This clone was detected a few times. The V and J genes are TRBV3-1 (or the pseudogene TRBV3-2) and TRBJ1-4, with 8 bases fitting TRBD1. The CDR3 sequence is 15 residues long. Per germline, CDR1 LGHDT and CDR2 YNNKEL (reference sequence). The V and J ends lost 5 bases and 7 bases, in that order; junction bases with no gene match: 9. The CDR3 DNA follows: TGTGCCAGCAGCACCTTCGACAGGGGTGGTGAAAAACTGTTTTTT. Translation gives CASSTFDRGGEKLFF.

V usage is TRBV3-1 (or the pseudogene TRBV3-2) and J usage is TRBJ1-1, with 8 bases aligning to TRBD1. Germline V CDR1 and CDR2: LGHDT, YNNKEL (reference sequence). CDR3 size: 14 residues. With V trimmed by 1 base and J by 11 bases, 9 bases remained unmatched. The CDR3 nucleotides read TGTGCCAGCAGCCAAGGAGGGACAGGTGGGCAGGCTTTCTTT. Translated, it gives CASSQGGTGGQAFF.

This sequence joins TRBV18 and TRBJ1-6; D is unresolved. Germline V lookup: CDR1 KGHSH, CDR2 LQKENI. Trimming pared 1 base from V and 7 bases from J, leaving 8 bases between. The CDR3 is 14 residues long. DNA for the CDR3: TGTGCCAGCTCACCACAGAACAGCAATTCACCCCTCCACTTT. It is translated as CASSPQNSNSPLHF.

The gene calls are TRBV5-1 and TRBJ1-2, with 8 bases lining up with TRBD1. After removal of 4 bases from V and 8 bases from J, the junction contained 10 bases not matched to a gene. The CDR3 length is 14 residues. Germline CDR1 reads SGHRS; CDR2 reads YFSETQ. As DNA, the CDR3 is TGCGCCAGCAGCCCAGGACAGGGTCTACGGGGCTACACCTTC. Its translation: CASSPGQGLRGYTF. The variable domain in full, with the rest retrieved from reference TRBV5-1 and TRBJ1-2, is KAGVTQTPRYLIKTRGQQVTLSCSPISGHRSVSWYQQTPGQGLQFLFEYFSETQRNKGNFPGRFSGRQFSNSRSEMNVSTLELGDSALYLCASSPGQGLRGYTFGSGTRLTVV.

The chain joins TRBV11-2 to TRBJ1-4; perhaps TRBD1 as D (6 bases). The CDR3 is 15 amino acids. Looked up from germline, CDR1 is SGHAT and CDR2 is FQNNGV. V lost 5 bases and J 8 bases, leaving 18 bases between the germline ends. The CDR3 loop is CASSHSQGIKEKLFF. DNA of the CDR3: TGTGCCAGCAGCCACTCACAGGGTATAAAGGAAAAACTGTTTTTT.

The gene calls are TRBV28 and TRBJ1-2; D gene unclear. CDR1 is MDHEN and CDR2 is SYDVKM in the germline V gene. The CDR3 consists of 14 residues. Deletions cut 5 bases from V and 8 bases from J, with 18 bases between. CDR3 amino acids: CASSLAGSVGGYTF. The CDR3 bases are TGTGCCAGCAGTCTAGCCGGGTCAGTAGGGGGCTACACCTTC.

This rearrangement joins TRBV10-3 to TRBJ1-2; 9 positions match TRBD1. The V gene end was trimmed by 5 bases and the J gene end by 7 bases; junction bases not matched to a gene: 17. The CDR3 sequence is 17 residues long. Germline V gene lookup returns CDR1 ENHRY and CDR2 SYGVKD. CDR3 nucleotide sequence: TGTGCCATCAGTAATGGGGACAGGGCAAACTTCAATCTTGGCTACACCTTC. Amino acids: CAISNGDRANFNLGYTF.

The gene calls are TRBV5-6 and TRBJ2-2; the match to TRBD2 covers 8 bases. The J segment lost 3 bases and the V segment lost 4 bases, leaving 2 bases of the junction unmatched. The CDR3 has 14 residues. Germline V CDR1 and CDR2: SGHDT, YYEEEE. CDR3 sequence (DNA): TGTGCCAGCAGCCCCGGGGGGGACACCGGGGAGCTGTTTTTT. This gives the protein CASSPGGDTGELFF. The variable domain in full, completed from reference TRBV5-6 and TRBJ2-2, reads DAGVTQSPTHLIKTRGQQVTLRCSPKSGHDTVSWYQQALGQGPQFIFQYYEEEERQRGNFPDRFSGHQFPNYSSELNVNALLLGDSALYLCASSPGGDTGELFFGEGSRLTVL.

The chain uses TRBV23-1 and TRBJ2-1; TRBD2 aligns across 12 bases. TRBV23-1 is an open reading frame, and its role is uncertain. Unmatched junction bases numbered 5, after V lost 3 bases and J lost 5 bases. The CDR3 loop spans 16 amino acids. The CDR3 DNA reads as TGCGCCAGCAGTCAGGCGGGACTAGCGGGTCACAATGAGCAGTTCTTC. It codes for CASSQAGLAGHNEQFF.

The chain employs TRBV5-8 and TRBJ2-7; a weak D match, TRBD2 (6 bases). The CDR3 sequence is 16 residues long. The V end lost 4 bases, the J end lost 9 bases, and 26 bases lay between the germline ends. Germline V gene data show CDR1 as SGHTS and CDR2 as YDEGEE. The CDR3, as DNA: TGTGCCAGCAGCAGACGCTGGGCTAGCGCTGCATCCGGGCAGTACTTC. Encoded protein: CASSRRWASAASGQYF.

The CDR3 nucleotides are TGTGCCAGCAGCTCGAGACAGCTAGCTAACTATGGCTACACCTTC. Translating gives CASSSRQLANYGYTF. The chain has TRBV7-9 and TRBJ1-2; TRBD1 might be the D (5 bases). This CDR3 spans 15 amino acids. V was trimmed by 4 bases and J by 0 bases, leaving 12 bases between them. Germline V gene lookup returns CDR1 SEHNR and CDR2 FQNEAQ (reference sequence).

This clone was found once. The CDR3 DNA follows: TGTGCCAGCAGCTCATTCAGACAGACTAGCAATCAGCCCCAGCATTTT. Protein sequence: CASSSFRQTSNQPQHF. The rearrangement joins TRBV5-6 to TRBJ1-5; tentative D call: TRBD1 (5 bases). CDR1 and CDR2 (germline): SGHDT, YYEEEE. V was clipped by 3 bases and J by 0 bases, with 13 bases between them. The CDR3 is 16 residues long. The full variable domain, completed using reference TRBV5-6 and TRBJ1-5, is DAGVTQSPTHLIKTRGQQVTLRCSPKSGHDTVSWYQQALGQGPQFIFQYYEEEERQRGNFPDRFSGHQFPNYSSELNVNALLLGDSALYLCASSSFRQTSNQPQHFGDGTRLSIL.

As DNA, the CDR3 is TGTGCCTGGAGTCTCGTGGGACTAGCGGGAGTCTACAATGAGCAGTTCTTC. Amino acids: CAWSLVGLAGVYNEQFF. This chain uses TRBV30 with TRBJ2-1; TRBD2 matches at 14 bases. The CDR3 spans 17 residues. V gave up 2 bases and J gave up 3 bases; unmatched junction bases: 6. CDR1 and CDR2 from the germline V gene are GTSNPN and SVGIG (reference sequence). Filled out from reference TRBV30 and TRBJ2-1, the complete variable domain reads SQTIHQWPATLVQPVGSPLSLECTVEGTSNPNLYWYRQAAGRGLQLLFYSVGIGQISSEVPQNLSASRPQDRQFILSSKKLLLSDSGFYLCAWSLVGLAGVYNEQFFGPGTRLTVL.

The J gene is TRBJ2-1, the V gene TRBV4-3, with TRBD1 matching over 8 bases. V was clipped by 0 bases and J by 7 bases; unmatched bases: 2. Looked up from germline, CDR1 is LGHNA and CDR2 is YSLEER. The CDR3 runs 14 residues. The CDR3 region is CASSQDTGGNEQFF. The CDR3, as DNA: TGCGCCAGCAGCCAAGATACAGGGGGTAATGAGCAGTTCTTC.

This clone has a single count. The rearrangement uses TRBV6-6 and TRBJ2-3, with TRBD1 identical over 7 bases. This CDR3 has 16 residues. Trimming at V came to 6 bases and at J to 4 bases, leaving 13 bases not matched to a gene. Germline V gives CDR1 MNHNY, CDR2 SVGAGI (reference sequence). This CDR3 is CASRPGTALLADTQYF. CDR3 DNA sequence: TGTGCCAGCAGACCCGGGACAGCCTTACTCGCAGATACGCAGTATTTT.